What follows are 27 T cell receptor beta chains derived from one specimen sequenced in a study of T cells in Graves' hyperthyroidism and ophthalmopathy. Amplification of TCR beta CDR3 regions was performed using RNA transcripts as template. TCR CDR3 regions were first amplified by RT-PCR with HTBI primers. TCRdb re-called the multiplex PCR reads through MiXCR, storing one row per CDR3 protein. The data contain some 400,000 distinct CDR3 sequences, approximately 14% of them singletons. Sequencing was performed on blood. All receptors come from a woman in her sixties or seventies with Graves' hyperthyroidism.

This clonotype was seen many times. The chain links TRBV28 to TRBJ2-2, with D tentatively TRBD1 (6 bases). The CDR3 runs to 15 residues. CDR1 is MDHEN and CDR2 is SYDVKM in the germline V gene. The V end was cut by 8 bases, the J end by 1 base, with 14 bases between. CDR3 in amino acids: CASRTGTLNTGELFF. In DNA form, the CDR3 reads TGTGCCAGCCGAACCGGGACACTGAACACCGGGGAGCTGTTTTTT. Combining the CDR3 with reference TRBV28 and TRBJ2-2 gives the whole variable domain DVKVTQSSRYLVKRTGEKVFLECVQDMDHENMFWYRQDPGLGLRLIYFSYDVKMKEKGDIPEGYSVSREKKERFSLILESASTNQTSMYLCASRTGTLNTGELFFGEGSRLTVL.

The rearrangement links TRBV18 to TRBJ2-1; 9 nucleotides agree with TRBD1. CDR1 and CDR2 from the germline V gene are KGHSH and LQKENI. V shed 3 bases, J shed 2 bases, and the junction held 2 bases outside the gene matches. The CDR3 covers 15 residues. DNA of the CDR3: TGTGCCAGCTCACCTCGACAGGGGGCCTACAATGAGCAGTTCTTC. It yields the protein CASSPRQGAYNEQFF.

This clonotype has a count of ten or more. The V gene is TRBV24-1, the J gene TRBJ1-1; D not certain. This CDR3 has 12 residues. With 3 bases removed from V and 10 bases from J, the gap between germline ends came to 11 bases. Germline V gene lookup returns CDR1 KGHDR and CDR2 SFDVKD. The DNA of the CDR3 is TGTGCCACCAGTGATCCCGGGCGAGGAGCTTTCTTT. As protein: CATSDPGRGAFF.

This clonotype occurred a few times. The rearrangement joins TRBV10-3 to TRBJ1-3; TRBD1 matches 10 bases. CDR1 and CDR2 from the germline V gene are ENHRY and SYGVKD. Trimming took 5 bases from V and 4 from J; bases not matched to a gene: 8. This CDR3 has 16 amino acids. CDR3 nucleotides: TGTGCCATCAGTAACCCGGGACAGGGGACCGGAAACACCATATATTTT. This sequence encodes CAISNPGQGTGNTIYF.

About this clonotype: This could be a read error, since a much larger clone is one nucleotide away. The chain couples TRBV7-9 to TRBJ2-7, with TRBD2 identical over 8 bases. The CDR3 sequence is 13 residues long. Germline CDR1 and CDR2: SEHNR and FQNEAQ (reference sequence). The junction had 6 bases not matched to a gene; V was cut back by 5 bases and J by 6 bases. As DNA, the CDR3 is TGTGCCAGCAGCCCGAGCGGGAGCAGCGAGCAGTACTTC. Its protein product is CASSPSGSSEQYF.

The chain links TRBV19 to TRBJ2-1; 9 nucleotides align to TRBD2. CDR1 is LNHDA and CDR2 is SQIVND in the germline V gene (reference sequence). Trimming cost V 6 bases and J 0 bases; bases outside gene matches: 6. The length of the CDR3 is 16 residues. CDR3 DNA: TGTGCCAGTAGAAGGATTAGCGGGGGCTCCTACAATGAGCAGTTCTTC. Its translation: CASRRISGGSYNEQFF.

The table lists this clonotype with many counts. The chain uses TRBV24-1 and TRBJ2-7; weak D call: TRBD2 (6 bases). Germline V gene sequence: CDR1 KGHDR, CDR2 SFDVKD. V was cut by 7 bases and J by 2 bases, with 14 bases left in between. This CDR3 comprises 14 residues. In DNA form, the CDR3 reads TGTGCCACCAGCCTAGGAGGGGCGGCCTACGAGCAGTACTTC. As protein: CATSLGGAAYEQYF.

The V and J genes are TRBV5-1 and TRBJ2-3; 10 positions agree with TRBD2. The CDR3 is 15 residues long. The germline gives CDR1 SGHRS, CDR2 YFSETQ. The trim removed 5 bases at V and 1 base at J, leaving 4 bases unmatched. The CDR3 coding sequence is TGCGCCAGCAGGCCCGGACTAGCGGGCACAGATACGCAGTATTTT. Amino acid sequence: CASRPGLAGTDTQYF.

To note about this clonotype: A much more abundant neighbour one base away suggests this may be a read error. CDR3 coding DNA: TGTGCCAGCAGTTTAAGGGGGGGACAGGGGCTCTACGAGCTGTACTTC. It specifies CASSLRGGQGLYELYF. J is TRBJ2-7 and V is TRBV12-3 or TRBV12-4; the match to TRBD1 covers 10 bases. This CDR3 is built from 16 residues.

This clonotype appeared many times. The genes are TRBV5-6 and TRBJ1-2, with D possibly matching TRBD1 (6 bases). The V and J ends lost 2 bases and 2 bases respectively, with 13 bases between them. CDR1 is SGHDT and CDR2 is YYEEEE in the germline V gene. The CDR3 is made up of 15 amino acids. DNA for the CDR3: TGTGCCAGCAGCTTTACAGGGACTTGGAACTATGGCTACACCTTC. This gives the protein CASSFTGTWNYGYTF.

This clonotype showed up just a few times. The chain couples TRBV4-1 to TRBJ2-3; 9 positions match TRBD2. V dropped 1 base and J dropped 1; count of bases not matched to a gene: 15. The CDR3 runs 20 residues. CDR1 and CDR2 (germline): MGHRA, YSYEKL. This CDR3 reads CASSQGYVAGAPRRTDTQYF. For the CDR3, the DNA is TGCGCCAGCAGCCAAGGGTACGTAGCGGGAGCCCCTCGCCGCACAGATACGCAGTATTTT.

The CDR3 DNA follows: TGTGCCAGTAGTACATTCAGCTCTGGAAACACCATATATTTT. Protein: CASSTFSSGNTIYF. The rearrangement joins TRBV19 to TRBJ1-3; D not resolved. Germline values: CDR1 LNHDA, CDR2 SQIVND (reference sequence). Trimming removed 4 bases at V and 0 bases at J, with 7 bases between. The CDR3 totals 14 residues.

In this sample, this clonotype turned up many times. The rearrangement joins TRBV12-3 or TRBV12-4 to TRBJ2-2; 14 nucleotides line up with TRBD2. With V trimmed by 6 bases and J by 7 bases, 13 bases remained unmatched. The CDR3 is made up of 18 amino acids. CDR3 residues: CASRAPGLAGEQVGELFF. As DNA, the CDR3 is TGTGCCAGCAGGGCGCCGGGACTAGCGGGAGAACAGGTCGGGGAGCTGTTTTTT.

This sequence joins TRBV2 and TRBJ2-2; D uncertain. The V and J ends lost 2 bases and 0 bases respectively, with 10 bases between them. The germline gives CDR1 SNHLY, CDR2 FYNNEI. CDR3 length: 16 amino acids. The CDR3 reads CASSEIEVSNTGELFF. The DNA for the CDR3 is TGTGCCAGCAGTGAAATTGAGGTTTCGAACACCGGGGAGCTGTTTTTT.

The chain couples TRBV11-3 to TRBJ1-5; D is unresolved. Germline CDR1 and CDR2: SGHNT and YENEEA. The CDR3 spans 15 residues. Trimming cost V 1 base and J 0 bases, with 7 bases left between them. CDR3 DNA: TGTGCCAGCAGCTTAGTGGGATATAGCAATCAGCCCCAGCATTTT. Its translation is CASSLVGYSNQPQHF. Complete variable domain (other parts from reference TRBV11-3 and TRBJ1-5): EAGVVQSPRYKIIEKKQPVAFWCNPISGHNTLYWYLQNLGQGPELLIRYENEEAVDDSQLPKDRFSAERLKGVDSTLKIQPAELGDSAVYLCASSLVGYSNQPQHFGDGTRLSIL.

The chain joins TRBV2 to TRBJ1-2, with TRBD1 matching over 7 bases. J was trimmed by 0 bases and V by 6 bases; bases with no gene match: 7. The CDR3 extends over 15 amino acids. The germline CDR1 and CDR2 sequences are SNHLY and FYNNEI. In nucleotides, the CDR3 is TGTGCCAGCAGGAGGCAAGGGACAGCTAACTATGGCTACACCTTC. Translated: CASRRQGTANYGYTF. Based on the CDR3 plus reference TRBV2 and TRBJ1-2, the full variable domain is EPEVTQTPSHQVTQMGQEVILRCVPISNHLYFYWYRQILGQKVEFLVSFYNNEISEKSEIFDDQFSVERPDGSNFTLKIRSTKLEDSAMYFCASRRQGTANYGYTFGSGTRLTVV.

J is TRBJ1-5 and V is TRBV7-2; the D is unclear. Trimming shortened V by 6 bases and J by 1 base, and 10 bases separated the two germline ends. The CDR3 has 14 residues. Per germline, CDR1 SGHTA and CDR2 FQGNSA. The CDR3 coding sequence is TGTGCCAGCAGGCAAGGACCGAGCAATCAGCCCCAGCATTTT. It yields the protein CASRQGPSNQPQHF.

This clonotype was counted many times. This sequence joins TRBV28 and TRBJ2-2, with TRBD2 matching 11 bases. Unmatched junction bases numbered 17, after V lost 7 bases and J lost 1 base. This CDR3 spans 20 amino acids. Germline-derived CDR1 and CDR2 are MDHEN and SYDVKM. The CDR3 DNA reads TGTGCCAGCACAACCAGACTAGCGGGACTTCAACCCGAGAACACCGGGGAGCTGTTTTTT. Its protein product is CASTTRLAGLQPENTGELFF.

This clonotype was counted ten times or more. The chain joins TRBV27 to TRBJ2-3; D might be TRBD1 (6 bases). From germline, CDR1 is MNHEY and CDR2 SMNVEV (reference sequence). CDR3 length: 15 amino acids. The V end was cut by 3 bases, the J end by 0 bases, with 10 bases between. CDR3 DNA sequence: TGTGCCAGCAGTTTCGACAGGACTAGCACAGATACGCAGTATTTT. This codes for CASSFDRTSTDTQYF.

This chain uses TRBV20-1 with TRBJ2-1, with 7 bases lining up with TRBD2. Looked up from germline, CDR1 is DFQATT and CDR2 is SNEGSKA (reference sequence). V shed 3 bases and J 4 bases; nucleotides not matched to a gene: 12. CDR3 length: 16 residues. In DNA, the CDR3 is TGCAGTGCTAGTATCCTAGCGGACTTTTTATACAATGAGCAGTTCTTC. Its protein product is CSASILADFLYNEQFF.

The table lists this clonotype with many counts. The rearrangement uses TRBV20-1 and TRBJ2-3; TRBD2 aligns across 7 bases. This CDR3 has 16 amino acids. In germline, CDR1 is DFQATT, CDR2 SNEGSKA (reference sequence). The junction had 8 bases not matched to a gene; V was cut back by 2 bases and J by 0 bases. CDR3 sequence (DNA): TGCAGTGCTAGAAAGGGTCTAGCGGTGAGCACAGATACGCAGTATTTT. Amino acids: CSARKGLAVSTDTQYF.

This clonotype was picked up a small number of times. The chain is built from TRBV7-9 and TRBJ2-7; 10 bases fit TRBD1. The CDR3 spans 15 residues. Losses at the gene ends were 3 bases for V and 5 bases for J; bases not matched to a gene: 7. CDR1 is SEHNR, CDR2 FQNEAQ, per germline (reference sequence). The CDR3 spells CASSLAGTGDHEQYF. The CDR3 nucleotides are TGTGCCAGCAGCTTGGCCGGGACAGGGGACCACGAGCAGTACTTC. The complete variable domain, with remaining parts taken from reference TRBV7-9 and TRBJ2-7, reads DTGVSQNPRHKITKRGQNVTFRCDPISEHNRLYWYRQTLGQGPEFLTYFQNEAQLEKSRLLSDRFSAERPKGSFSTLEIQRTEQGDSAMYLCASSLAGTGDHEQYFGPGTRLTVT.

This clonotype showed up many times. The CDR3 sequence is CASSNRGDTEAFF. The CDR3 DNA sequence: TGTGCCAGCAGCAACAGGGGAGACACTGAAGCTTTCTTT. The chain has TRBV6-1 and TRBJ1-1; 7 nucleotides agree with TRBD1. CDR3 length: 13 amino acids. CDR1 MNHNS and CDR2 SASEGT come from the germline V gene. V lost 6 bases to trimming and J lost 3 bases; unmatched junction nucleotides: 4.

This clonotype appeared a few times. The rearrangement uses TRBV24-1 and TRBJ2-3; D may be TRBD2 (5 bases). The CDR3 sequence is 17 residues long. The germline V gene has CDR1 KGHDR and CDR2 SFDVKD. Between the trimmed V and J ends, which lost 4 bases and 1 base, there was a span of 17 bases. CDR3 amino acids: CATSELGRGLGTDTQYF. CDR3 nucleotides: TGTGCCACCAGTGAGCTTGGACGCGGGCTTGGCACAGATACGCAGTATTTT.

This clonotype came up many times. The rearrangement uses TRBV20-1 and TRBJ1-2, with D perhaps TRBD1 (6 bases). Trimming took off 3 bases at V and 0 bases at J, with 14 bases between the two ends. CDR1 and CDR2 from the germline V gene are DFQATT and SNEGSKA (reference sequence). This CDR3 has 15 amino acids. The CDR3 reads CSARTEGVANYGYTF. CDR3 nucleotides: TGCAGTGCTAGGACAGAGGGGGTAGCTAACTATGGCTACACCTTC.

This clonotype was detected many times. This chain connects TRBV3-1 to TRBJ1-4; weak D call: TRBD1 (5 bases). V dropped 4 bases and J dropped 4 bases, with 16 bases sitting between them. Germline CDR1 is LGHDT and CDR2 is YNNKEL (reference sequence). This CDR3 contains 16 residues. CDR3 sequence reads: CASSRGSGRSNEKLFF. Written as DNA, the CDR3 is TGTGCCAGCAGCCGGGGCTCGGGACGGAGTAATGAAAAACTGTTTTTT.

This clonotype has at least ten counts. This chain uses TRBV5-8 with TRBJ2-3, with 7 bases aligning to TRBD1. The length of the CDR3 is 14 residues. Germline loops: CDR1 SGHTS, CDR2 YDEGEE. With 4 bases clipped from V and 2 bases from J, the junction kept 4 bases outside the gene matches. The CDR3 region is CASSVGTVTDTQYF. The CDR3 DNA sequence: TGTGCCAGCAGCGTCGGGACAGTCACAGATACGCAGTATTTT.